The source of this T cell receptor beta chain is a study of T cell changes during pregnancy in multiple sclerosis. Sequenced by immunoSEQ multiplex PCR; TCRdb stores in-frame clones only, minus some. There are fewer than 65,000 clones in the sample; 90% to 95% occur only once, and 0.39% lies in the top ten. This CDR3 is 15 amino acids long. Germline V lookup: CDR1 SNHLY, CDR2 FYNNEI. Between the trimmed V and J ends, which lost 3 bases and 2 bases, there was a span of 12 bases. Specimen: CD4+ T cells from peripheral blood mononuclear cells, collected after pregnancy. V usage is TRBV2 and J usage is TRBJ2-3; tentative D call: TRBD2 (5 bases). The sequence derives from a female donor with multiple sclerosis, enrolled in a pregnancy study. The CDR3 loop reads CASSDRGSITDTQYF. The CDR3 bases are TGTGCCAGCAGTGACCGCGGGTCGATCACAGATACGCAGTATTTT.